This T cell receptor (beta chain) was captured by sequencing in a study of blood T cell repertoires in COVID-19. At the level of the study: The study drew acute and convalescent COVID-19 samples from the United States, Italy and Spain. Sources were T cells, B-cell-depleted T cells, or PBMCs; the material itself was cDNA or gDNA.

In the source study's methods: Amplification of reference gene primers provided the estimated nucleated cell counts. Some clones are missing from TCRdb's copy, which holds only in-frame ones; the method was immunoSEQ multiplex PCR. V and J calls plus clone size are reproduced from that table; the DNA served to infer D and trimming. The sample consists of 300,000 or so clones, 90% to 95% of them appearing once. Seattle cases were enrolled at active infection and followed longitudinally. The V end was cut by 1 base, the J end by 0 bases, with 12 bases between. Germline assignment: CDR1 MDHEN and CDR2 SYDVKM. CDR3 size: 17 residues.

Source material: peripheral blood. This TCR came from a woman between 25 and 40 years old with COVID-19, enrolled during active disease. The chain combines TRBV28 with TRBJ2-2, with D perhaps TRBD2 (6 bases). Written as DNA, the CDR3 is TGTGCCAGCAGTTTATTCCGGGCTAGCGCGAACACCGGGGAGCTGTTTTTT. Its translation: CASSLFRASANTGELFF.